This T cell receptor beta chain was obtained from a study of cytomegalovirus exposure and HLA in healthy donors. Vbeta (60) and Jbeta (13) primers were used in the PCR. Clones were sequenced by immunoSEQ multiplex PCR, and TCRdb holds only the in-frame ones, with some missing. Among 150,000 to 200,000 clones listed, 86% were seen once. The V end lost 0 bases, the J end lost 2 bases, and 5 bases lay between the germline ends. Germline CDR1 and CDR2: SGHNT and YYREEE (reference sequence). The CDR3 extends over 13 amino acids. Sequences were obtained from PBMCs. This receptor was taken from a woman aged 18-29 years in good health and CMV-seronegative. This chain connects TRBV5-4 to TRBJ1-2; D uncertain. CDR3 amino acids: CASSLGQNYGYTF. CDR3 nucleotide sequence: TGTGCCAGCAGCTTGGGACAAAACTATGGCTACACCTTC.